This is a list of T cell receptor beta chains from one sample in a study of cytomegalovirus exposure and HLA in healthy donors. Produced via immunoSEQ multiplex PCR; TCRdb's table is partial and in-frame only. The table includes around 210,000 clones, roughly 84% detected once. The sample comprised PBMCs. These receptors all come from a girl aged 2 to 9 in good health and CMV-seronegative. Each CDR3 is given without its conserved first and last residue. Fields, in order: V gene, J gene, CDR3 protein.

TRBV28	TRBJ2-5	ASSRSGIRYQETQY
TRBV10-3	TRBJ2-1	AISGGGAYNEQF
TRBV7-9	TRBJ1-3	ASSPGYFGSEGNTIY
TRBV30	TRBJ1-2	AWSVLGVGGYT
TRBV5-1	TRBJ1-2	ASSLGGQGYYGYT
TRBV11-3	TRBJ2-3	ASSRQGGTDTQY
TRBV6-1	TRBJ2-2	ASSSDRGPTGELF
TRBV5-6	TRBJ2-3	ASSPPTTDTQY
TRBV19	TRBJ1-1	ASSSTGESTEAF
TRBV10-3	TRBJ1-1	AISESSRDRGRSEKGTEAF
TRBV7-2	TRBJ1-1	ASSLSGGHTEAF
TRBV5-1	TRBJ2-7	ASSVSSSYEQY
TRBV5-4	TRBJ2-1	ASSLEIGSSYNEQF
TRBV11-2	TRBJ2-2	ASSPLPGQGMGSGELF
TRBV27	TRBJ1-4	ASTGTGGIPGNEKLF
TRBV7-9	TRBJ2-2	ASSSNRERHTGELL
TRBV6-5	TRBJ1-1	ASSSGGKANTEAF
TRBV4-1	TRBJ2-2	ASSRTSGRNTGELF
TRBV27	TRBJ1-2	ATMDRANYGYT
TRBV4-1	TRBJ1-1	ASSHGTRGVTEAF
TRBV4-1	TRBJ2-3	ASSQGRQATSTDTQY
TRBV6-1	.	ASSVENPYEQY
TRBV5-6	TRBJ2-3	ASSWAGNAQY
TRBV5-1	TRBJ2-3	ASSAVAGGTDTQY
TRBV5-4	TRBJ1-4	ASSLIARAGNEKLF
TRBV7-9	TRBJ1-3	ASSPPGQATGNTIY
TRBV12-5	TRBJ1-1	ASGPDRGLLAF
TRBV29-1	TRBJ2-3	SDGGRTDTQY
TRBV19	TRBJ2-3	ASSIRLGLATDTQY
TRBV11-2	TRBJ1-1	ASSLGSVNTEAF
TRBV18	TRBJ2-5	ASSPPSLAGVGQETQY
TRBV6-1	TRBJ1-1	ATTYGKANTEAF
TRBV25-1	TRBJ1-5	ASSEYREGRNQPQH
TRBV2	TRBJ2-1	ASSYCLQDCEQF
TRBV18	TRBJ2-2	ASSRAGRNTGELF
TRBV5-1	TRBJ1-2	ASSLTGTPNYGYT
TRBV7-2	TRBJ1-2	ASSFSQGSYGYT
TRBV6-5	TRBJ1-4	ASSTQEGAYEKLF
TRBV2	TRBJ1-1	ASSLQNTEAF
TRBV7-9	TRBJ1-1	SSSYRPGQGMNTEAF
TRBV4-1	TRBJ2-5	ASSQDGQGAPFGETQY
TRBV9	TRBJ1-2	ASNRGYSNGYT
TRBV2	TRBJ2-7	ASGPGGNEQY
TRBV4-1	TRBJ2-7	ASSQGLAMVYEQY
TRBV5-5	TRBJ2-1	ASSLILAGGPRNEQF
TRBV25-1	TRBJ2-7	ASRPGGTGGVEQY
TRBV5-1	TRBJ2-7	ASSGGQPLASYEQY
TRBV2	TRBJ2-7	ASSLGTGGHEQY
TRBV9	TRBJ2-1	ASSAGLANEQF
TRBV18	TRBJ1-1	ASSPTRGGTTEAF
TRBV7-9	TRBJ2-2	ASSFRLAGELF
TRBV5-1	TRBJ1-2	ASREGGDYGYT
TRBV6-6	TRBJ2-2	ASRPGGTNTGELF
TRBV7-8	TRBJ2-7	ASSFSSGSYQQY
TRBV6-7	TRBJ2-7	ASSYSRVRGYEQY
TRBV5-1	TRBJ2-7	ASSLAGTGGDEQY
TRBV19	TRBJ2-5	ASSIIGDRGRETQY
TRBV2	TRBJ1-1	ASVLDRDTEAF
TRBV11-2	TRBJ2-2	ASSLAGGWTGELF